Listed below are T cell receptor beta chains from one sample, sequenced in a study of cytomegalovirus exposure and HLA in healthy donors. Clones were read by immunoSEQ multiplex PCR, and TCRdb kept only the in-frame ones, dropping some. Of 95,000 to 100,000 clones listed, 65% to 80% are singletons. The sample consisted of PBMCs. The receptors come from a man between 40 and 49 years old in good health and CMV-seropositive. CDR3s include the opening cysteine and the closing phenylalanine or tryptophan. The D gene is left open where the match is weak. For some rows the clone size is stated as once, few or many, or as a class when expanded; others skip it.

clone_size j_call v_call d_call cdr3_nt cdr3_aa
- TRBJ2-7 TRBV6-5 TRBD1 TGTGCCAGCCCCAGAGTCCAGGGGGCCTCCTACGAGCAGTACTTC CASPRVQGASYEQYF
few TRBJ2-2 TRBV28 - TGTGCCAGCAGTTTATGGACAGAAATGAACACCGGGGAGCTGTTTTTT CASSLWTEMNTGELFF
- TRBJ2-3 TRBV4-2 - TGTGCCAGCAGCCAAGATTGGGACTCAGATACGCAGTATTTT CASSQDWDSDTQYF
- TRBJ1-4 TRBV18 - TGTGCCAGCTCTGTTTCAGACGGAGGTGAAAAACTGTTTTTT CASSVSDGGEKLFF
- TRBJ2-3 TRBV19 TRBD1 TGTGCCAGTAGTTTCCCCGGGACAGTCCCCCCAGATACGCAGTATTTT CASSFPGTVPPDTQYF
- TRBJ2-7 TRBV4-1 TRBD2 TGCGCCAGCAGCCAAGGTGCGGGGGGCTCCTACGAGCAGCACTTC CASSQGAGGSYEQHF
- TRBJ1-5 TRBV5-1 - TGCGCCAGCAGCTTAACAGGGTATAGCAATCAGCCCCAGCATTTT CASSLTGYSNQPQHF
- TRBJ2-7 TRBV18 TRBD2 TGTGCCAGCTCGCCCGGGCTAGCGGGAGACGAGCAGTACTTC CASSPGLAGDEQYF
- TRBJ1-4 TRBV5-1 TRBD1 TGCGCCAGCAGCTTTGGGGGGACAGGAGATGAAAAACTGTTTTTT CASSFGGTGDEKLFF
once TRBJ2-1 TRBV27 TRBD2 TGTGCCAGCAGTTTATCGACTAGCCCTTACAATGAGCAGTTCTTC CASSLSTSPYNEQFF
- TRBJ1-5 TRBV6-5 - TGTGCCAGCAGTTATGCGGGCCATAGCAATCAGCCCCAGCATTTT CASSYAGHSNQPQHF
- TRBJ2-7 TRBV2 - TGTGCCAGTTGCTGGACAGTGGATTACGAGCAGTACTTC CASCWTVDYEQYF
- TRBJ2-2 TRBV2 - TGTGCCAGCAGTGACCGAATCCCGGGACTCACTACTACCACCGGGGAGCTGTTTTTT CASSDRIPGLTTTTGELFF
once TRBJ2-1 TRBV9 - TGTGCCAGCAGCCCAAACCTCCAACAGAGCTACAATGAGCAGTTCTTC CASSPNLQQSYNEQFF
- TRBJ2-2 TRBV6-6 - TGTGCCAGCAGTTCACAGGTTGGGGAGCTGTTTTTT CASSSQVGELFF
- TRBJ2-1 TRBV4-3 TRBD2 TGCGCCAGCAGCCAAGCCTGGGCGGGAGGGAACGCCCTCACAACATACAATGAGCAGTTCTTC CASSQAWAGGNALTTYNEQFF
once TRBJ2-2 TRBV7-9 - TGTGCCAGCAGCCAACTTATAGAGGGGGAGCTGTTTTTT CASSQLIEGELFF
once TRBJ2-7 TRBV27 TRBD1 TGTGCCAGCAGTTTACGAGGGGGCACCTACGAGCAGTACTTC CASSLRGGTYEQYF
- TRBJ1-1 TRBV5-4 - TGTGCCAGCACCACGGGAGGGGGGAAAACTGAAGCTTTCTTT CASTTGGGKTEAFF
- TRBJ2-5 TRBV7-6 TRBD2 TGTGCCAGCAGCCGCTTTGGGGGGGAGAGCGAGACCCAGTACTTC CASSRFGGESETQYF
- TRBJ2-3 TRBV25-1 - TGTGCCAGCAGTGAAGCGGGCAGGGGTGATACGCAGTATTTT CASSEAGRGDTQYF
- TRBJ2-3 TRBV2 TRBD2 TGTGCCAGCAGGACACTAGCGGGGGCAGGAGATACGCAGTATTTT CASRTLAGAGDTQYF
- TRBJ1-1 TRBV5-1 TRBD1 TGCGCCAGCAGCTTGGCGGGACAGGGGCTCTTGGGCACTGAAGCTTTCTTT CASSLAGQGLLGTEAFF
- TRBJ1-1 TRBV29-1 - TGCAGCGTTGAGAGGCGACAGAGAGTCGAAGCTTTCTTT CSVERRQRVEAFF
once TRBJ1-6 TRBV29-1 TRBD1 TGCAGCGTGAGGACAGGGCCTTTTGATTCACCCCTCCACTTT CSVRTGPFDSPLHF
- TRBJ2-2 TRBV18 - TGTGCCAGCTCACCACTGTCGGGAACCGGGGAGCTGTTTTTT CASSPLSGTGELFF
once TRBJ2-3 TRBV29-1 - TGCAGCGTTGTACCGGGGATTAGCACAGATACGCAGTATTTT CSVVPGISTDTQYF